A selection of T cell receptor beta chains follows, all from one sample in a study of metastatic and nonmetastatic thyroid tumors. TCRdb reprocessed the PCR reads via MiXCR. This table has about 50,000 clones, approximately 22% appearing once. Material: blood. These receptor sequences come from a female donor with papillary thyroid cancer or a benign thyroid nodule (not recorded which). Some clones in this sample may be carry-over from other donors' samples. Each CDR3 is given with its conserved first and last residue. D genes are given only for firm matches. Some rows mark clone size as missing; the rest say once, few, many or name a class of expanded clone.

. TRBJ1-5 many TRBV2 TGTGCCAGCAGGGAGTGGGGGGTAGGGAATCAGCCCCAGCATTTT CASREWGVGNQPQHF
TRBD2 TRBJ2-7 . TRBV7-3 TGTGCCAGCAGCTCCCGGGGGGGTCCCTACGAGCACGACTTC CASSSRGGPYEHDF
. TRBJ1-6 few TRBV19 TGTGCCAGTAGAATTTCATGCTATTCACCCCTCCACTTT CASRISCYSPLHF
TRBD2 TRBJ2-3 . TRBV6-2/TRBV6-3 TGTGCCAGCAGTTCACTAGCGGTCTGGGGAGATACGCAGTATTTT CASSSLAVWGDTQYF
. TRBJ2-7 . TRBV12-3/TRBV12-4 TGTGCCAGCAGTTTAGGGTGTAGGAACTCCTACGGGCAGTACTTC CASSLGCRNSYGQYF
. TRBJ2-1 many TRBV2 TGTGCCAGCAGCCCCGGCAGGGACTCCTACAATGAGCAGTTCTTC CASSPGRDSYNEQFF
. TRBJ2-1 many TRBV5-1 TGCGCCAGCAGCTTTGGCACCCTTAGTTACAATGAGCAGTTCTTC CASSFGTLSYNEQFF
. TRBJ2-1 many TRBV11-3 TGTGCCAGCAGCTTAGGTGGCTTGCGCTCCTACAATGAGCAGTTCTTC CASSLGGLRSYNEQFF
TRBD2 TRBJ2-1 many TRBV20-1 TGCAGTGCTAGCGACTTAGCGGGAAAATTAGGGCTCTTC CSASDLAGKLGLF
. TRBJ1-1 few TRBV6-1 TGTGCCAGCAGTGGGACAGTAGAGGGAGCTTTCTTT CASSGTVEGAFF
TRBD1 TRBJ1-1 many TRBV5-6 TGTGCCAGCACCCAACCGGCAGGGGGGGAAGCTTTCTTT CASTQPAGGEAFF
. TRBJ1-6 many TRBV2 TGTGCCAGCAGTGATGCAGGGGCCCCATATAATTCACCCCTCCACTTT CASSDAGAPYNSPLHF
. TRBJ1-3 many TRBV5-6 TGTGCCAGCAGCATCGCGGGGGCTGGAAACACCATATATTTT CASSIAGAGNTIYF
. TRBJ1-5 many TRBV15 TGTGCCACCAGCATTCGCAGGGTAAGATGGCAGCCCCAGCATTTT CATSIRRVRWQPQHF
TRBD2 TRBJ2-1 many TRBV2 TGTGCCAGCAGGGGACTAGCACCGAGCAATGAGCAGTTCTTC CASRGLAPSNEQFF
TRBD1 TRBJ1-1 many TRBV30 TGTGCCACACTCCGGGACAGGGTCACTGAAGCTTTCTTT CATLRDRVTEAFF
. TRBJ2-7 many TRBV6-6 TGTGCCAGCAGTTACAGGGACCAAGTCTACGAGCAGTACTTC CASSYRDQVYEQYF
. TRBJ2-3 many TRBV5-1 TGCGCCAGCAGCCTCCACACAGATACGCAGTATTTT CASSLHTDTQYF
TRBD2 TRBJ2-1 many TRBV20-1 TGCAGTGCTGCAAACTACGGGAGGGAGCAGTTCTTC CSAANYGREQFF
TRBD2 TRBJ2-1 many TRBV19 TGTGCCAGTAGTAACAAGTGGACTAGCGGGAGGGTCTACAATGAGCAGTTCTTC CASSNKWTSGRVYNEQFF
. TRBJ2-1 . TRBV20-1 TGCAGCGCTAGAGCGGGTAGCTCCTACAATGAGCAGTTCTTC CSARAGSSYNEQFF
TRBD2 TRBJ2-1 many TRBV11-2 TGTGCCAGCAGCTTACTAGCGGGAGGGAATGAGCAGTTCTTC CASSLLAGGNEQFF
. TRBJ1-6 many TRBV18 TGTGCCAGCTCACCAAACGCCAAAGTCGGTTCACCCCTCCACTTT CASSPNAKVGSPLHF